This T cell receptor (beta chain) is drawn from a study of read filtering for tumor transcriptome and immune sequencing. The overall study: Among patients, 17 to 20 were male and some 15 female, aged about 47 to 80 (mean about 72). After DNase treatment, RNA was made into whole-transcriptome libraries.

Trimming pared 3 bases from V and 4 bases from J, leaving 9 bases between. From germline, CDR1 is MNHEY and CDR2 SMNVEV (reference sequence). The CDR3 spans 13 residues. Ten or more counts support this clonotype. Its antigen remains unidentified. Molecular barcoded adaptors covering alpha/delta and beta/gamma chains were used on 400 ng RNA. TCRdb redid the calling of the reads with MiXCR, one entry per CDR3 protein. The sample carries roughly 90,000 distinct CDR3 sequences, approximately 13% recorded once. Study-wide findings and caveats: IR-seq and RNA-seq agreed better without single-read clonotypes. The CD138-negative fraction was mixed bone marrow immune cells, not pure T cells.

Sequencing input: a population of CD138-negative cells sorted from bone marrow. V gene TRBV27 combines with J gene TRBJ1-1; D call uncertain. The origin of this receptor is a donor aged 40 or over with multiple myeloma. Here the CDR3 DNA reads TGTGCCAGCAGTTTCCCGGGGTCCACTGAAGCTTTCTTT. This codes for CASSFPGSTEAFF.